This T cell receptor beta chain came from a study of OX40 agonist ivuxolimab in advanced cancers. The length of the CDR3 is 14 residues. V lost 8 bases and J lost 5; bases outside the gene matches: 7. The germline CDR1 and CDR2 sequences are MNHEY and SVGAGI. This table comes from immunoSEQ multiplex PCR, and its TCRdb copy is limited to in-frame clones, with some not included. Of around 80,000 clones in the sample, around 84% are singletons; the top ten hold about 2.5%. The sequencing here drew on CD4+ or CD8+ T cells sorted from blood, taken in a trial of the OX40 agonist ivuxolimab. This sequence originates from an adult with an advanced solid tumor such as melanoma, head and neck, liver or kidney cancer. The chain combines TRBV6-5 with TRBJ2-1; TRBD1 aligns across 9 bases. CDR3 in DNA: TGTGCCAGCGGGACAGGGCTCTCGGACAATGAGCAGTTCTTC. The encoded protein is CASGTGLSDNEQFF.